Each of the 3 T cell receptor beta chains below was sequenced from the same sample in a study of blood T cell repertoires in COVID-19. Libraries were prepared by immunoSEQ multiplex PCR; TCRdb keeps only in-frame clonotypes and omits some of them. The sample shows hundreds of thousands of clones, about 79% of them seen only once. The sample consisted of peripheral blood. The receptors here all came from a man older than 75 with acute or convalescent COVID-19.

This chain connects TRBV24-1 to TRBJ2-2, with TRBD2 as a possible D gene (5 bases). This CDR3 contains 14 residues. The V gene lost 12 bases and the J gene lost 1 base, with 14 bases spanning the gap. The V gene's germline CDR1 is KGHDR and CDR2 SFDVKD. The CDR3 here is CASGRGWNTGELFF. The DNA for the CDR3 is TGTGCCTCCGGACGGGGTTGGAACACCGGGGAGCTGTTTTTT.

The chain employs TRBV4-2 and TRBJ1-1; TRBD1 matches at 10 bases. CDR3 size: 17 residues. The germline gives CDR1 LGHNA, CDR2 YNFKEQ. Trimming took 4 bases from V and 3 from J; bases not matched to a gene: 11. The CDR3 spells CASSPAGTGVRDTEAFF. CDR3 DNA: TGTGCCAGCAGCCCAGCCGGGACAGGGGTTAGGGACACTGAAGCTTTCTTT.

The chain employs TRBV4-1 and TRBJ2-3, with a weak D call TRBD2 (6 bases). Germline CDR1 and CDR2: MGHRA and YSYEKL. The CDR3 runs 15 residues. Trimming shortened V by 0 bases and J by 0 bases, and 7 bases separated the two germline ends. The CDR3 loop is CASSQDGTSTDTQYF. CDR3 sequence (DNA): TGCGCCAGCAGCCAAGATGGGACTAGCACAGATACGCAGTATTTT.